Each of the 10 T cell receptor beta chains below was sequenced from the same sample in a study of cytomegalovirus exposure and HLA in healthy donors. The assay was immunoSEQ multiplex PCR, and TCRdb's table has in-frame clones only and misses some. The table has some 86,000 clones, over 85% seen once. The source material was PBMCs. These receptors came from a woman younger than 45 in good health and CMV-seronegative.

The V gene is TRBV6-5, the J gene TRBJ2-1; D is ambiguous. The CDR3 has 15 residues. Germline V gene sequence: CDR1 MNHEY, CDR2 SVGAGI. V was pared by 0 bases and J by 2 bases, with 8 bases between. CDR3 bases: TGTGCCAGCAGTTACTCTTCTATTGCCTACAATGAGCAGTTCTTC. Encoded protein: CASSYSSIAYNEQFF.

The chain combines TRBV2 with TRBJ2-1, with 7 bases lining up with TRBD2. The CDR3 length is 15 residues. Germline V gives CDR1 SNHLY, CDR2 FYNNEI. V shed 6 bases and J 0 bases; nucleotides not matched to a gene: 5. CDR3 in DNA: TGTGCCAGCAGCCAGCGGGACCTCTCCTACAATGAGCAGTTCTTC. Encoded protein: CASSQRDLSYNEQFF.

The rearrangement links TRBV5-4 to TRBJ2-2, with 7 bases aligning to TRBD1. CDR3 length equals 17 residues. Germline CDR1 and CDR2: SGHNT and YYREEE (reference sequence). V shed 2 bases, J shed 0 bases, and the junction held 7 bases outside the gene matches. For the CDR3, the DNA is TGTGCCAGCAGCTTAGATCCCGACAGGGCGAACACCGGGGAGCTGTTTTTT. Its protein product is CASSLDPDRANTGELFF. Combining the CDR3 with reference TRBV5-4 and TRBJ2-2 gives the whole variable domain ETGVTQSPTHLIKTRGQQVTLRCSSQSGHNTVSWYQQALGQGPQFIFQYYREEENGRGNFPPRFSGLQFPNYSSELNVNALELDDSALYLCASSLDPDRANTGELFFGEGSRLTVL.

This chain joins TRBV18 and TRBJ2-1; D call uncertain. Germline CDR1 is KGHSH and CDR2 is LQKENI. Trimming took 3 bases from V and 3 from J, leaving 12 bases between them. The length of the CDR3 is 15 residues. The CDR3: CASSPPSLGYNEQFF. CDR3 bases: TGTGCCAGCTCACCGCCCTCTCTCGGCTACAATGAGCAGTTCTTC.

The chain has TRBV10-2 and TRBJ1-3; 7 nucleotides align to TRBD1. The CDR3 totals 14 residues. Losses at the gene ends were 2 bases for V and 2 bases for J; bases not matched to a gene: 0. CDR1 is WSHSY and CDR2 is SAAADI in the germline V gene. CDR3 loop: CASSEQGAGNTIYF. The CDR3, as DNA: TGCGCCAGCAGTGAGCAGGGGGCTGGAAACACCATATATTTT.

About this clone: Compared with germline, one end of the junction differs, possibly owing to a read error. V usage is TRBV7-2 and J usage is TRBJ1-1; D remains ambiguous. This CDR3 has 13 amino acids. Germline CDR1 is SGHTA and CDR2 is FQGNSA. CDR3 nucleotide sequence: TGTGCCAGCAGCTTGGAGCCGAATCGCGAGTGGGTCTTT. Residues: CASSLEPNREWVF.

The chain combines TRBV6-5 with TRBJ1-5; TRBD1 matches at 7 bases. Trimming at V came to 5 bases and at J to 3 bases, leaving 4 bases not matched to a gene. The CDR3 contains 14 residues. Germline V gives CDR1 MNHEY, CDR2 SVGAGI. In DNA form, the CDR3 reads TGTGCCAGCAGTCGACAGGGAAACAATCAGCCCCAGCATTTT. Amino acid sequence: CASSRQGNNQPQHF.

The chain has TRBV7-9 and TRBJ1-3; D might be TRBD1 (6 bases). The CDR3 totals 14 residues. Trimming left V 3 bases short and J 2 bases short, with 8 bases between. Germline V gene data show CDR1 as SEHNR and CDR2 as FQNEAQ (reference sequence). CDR3 residues: CASSFPGAGNTIYF. The CDR3 bases are TGTGCCAGCAGCTTTCCAGGGGCTGGAAACACCATATATTTT.

The rearrangement links TRBV11-2 to TRBJ1-1, with a tentative D call TRBD1 (6 bases). Trimming left V 5 bases short and J 3 bases short, with 19 bases between. The length of the CDR3 is 16 residues. CDR1 SGHAT and CDR2 FQNNGV come from the germline V gene. Here the CDR3 reads CASSPAPQGRDTEAFF. Written as DNA, the CDR3 is TGTGCCAGCAGCCCCGCACCGCAGGGGAGGGACACTGAAGCTTTCTTT.

The chain recombines TRBV19 with TRBJ2-3; 10 bases align to TRBD2. J lost 0 bases, V lost 3 bases, and 3 bases had no gene match. CDR3 length: 16 residues. Germline V gene lookup returns CDR1 LNHDA and CDR2 SQIVND (reference sequence). In nucleotides, the CDR3 is TGTGCCAGTAGTATTGGACTAGCGGATAGCACAGATACGCAGTATTTT. Translated: CASSIGLADSTDTQYF.